The rows below give T cell receptor beta chains drawn from one sample of a study. MiXCR, applied by TCRdb to the 5' RACE reads, yields one record per CDR3 protein. The sample includes about 54,000 distinct CDR3 sequences, approximately 17% of them seen just once. Sample: naive CD4+ T cells sorted from blood. Receptors were obtained from a female donor with breast cancer. Each CDR3 is given with its conserved first and last residue. A D gene is named only where the DNA matches it firmly.

d_call j_call v_call cdr3_aa
TRBD2 TRBJ2-7 TRBV6-5 CASSSFRASGNYEQYF
. TRBJ2-7 TRBV28 CASSLRVQQCF
TRBD2 TRBJ2-5 TRBV28 CASSFPAGYQETQYF
. TRBJ2-1 TRBV14 CASSQDWQGGRNEQFF
. TRBJ1-5 TRBV5-5 CASSFVPGRDGNQPQHF
. TRBJ2-1 TRBV7-2 CASSSRNEQFF
TRBD2 TRBJ2-3 TRBV12-3/TRBV12-4 CATTLSGGRTDTQYF
. TRBJ1-3 TRBV20-1 CSARDLGYSGGGIYF
. TRBJ2-5 TRBV9 CASSITSGGVGEAQYF
TRBD1 TRBJ1-2 TRBV6-5 CASSTGDRGYTF
. TRBJ1-1 TRBV5-1 CASSLEAGANTEAFF
. TRBJ1-1 TRBV5-1 CASSLGAGAEAFF
. TRBJ2-3 TRBV5-1 CASSPPTGRYTDTQYF
. TRBJ1-2 TRBV12-3/TRBV12-4 CASSLWGAGGYTF
. TRBJ1-1 TRBV12-3/TRBV12-4 CASSPGGGPMNTEAFF
. TRBJ1-1 TRBV5-1 CASSPRPAGTEAFF
TRBD2 TRBJ2-7 TRBV7-9 CASSPRTSSYEQYF
TRBD1 TRBJ2-5 TRBV15 CATSRGATGFLRETQYF
TRBD1 TRBJ2-2 TRBV6-5 CATWDRLTGELFF
TRBD1 TRBJ2-2 TRBV15 CATSSRGGQGRSGELFF
. TRBJ2-1 TRBV28 CASSLGGGVFERFF
. TRBJ1-2 TRBV5-5 CASSLGLWNRSNYGYTF
. TRBJ1-2 TRBV5-1 CASSLEGSGLGYTF
. TRBJ1-2 TRBV4-1 CASSRGNTNYGYTF
. TRBJ2-2 TRBV7-2 CASSFQSNTGELFF
. TRBJ2-2 TRBV7-3 CASSPSGRNTGELFF
. TRBJ2-7 TRBV29-1 CSVEGHFYEQYF
. TRBJ1-6 TRBV7-2 CASSLGRVQGTDSPLHF
TRBD1 TRBJ1-1 TRBV7-9 CASRSRGQGGGEAFF
. TRBJ2-5 TRBV20-1 CSAPTLSVGSQDTQYF
. TRBJ2-2 TRBV28 CASKDDRRNTGELFF